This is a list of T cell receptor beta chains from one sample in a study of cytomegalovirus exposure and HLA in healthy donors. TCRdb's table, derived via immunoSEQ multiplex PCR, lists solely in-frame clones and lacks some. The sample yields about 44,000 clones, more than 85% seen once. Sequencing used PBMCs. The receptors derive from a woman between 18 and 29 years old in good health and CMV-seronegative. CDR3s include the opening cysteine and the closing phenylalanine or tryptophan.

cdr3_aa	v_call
CASSLGGQSTEAFF	TRBV28
CASSTGQGYEQYF	TRBV7-3
CASSPRISGHTGELFF	TRBV28
CASSDGAWGGNIQYF	TRBV6-4
CASSQDSKLNTEAFF	TRBV4-1
CASSGTGGNQPQHF	TRBV9
CASSPLGTSTDTQYF	TRBV9
CASSLFKTVINSPLHF	TRBV27
CASSQPGLAGGRSAYNEQFF	TRBV4-1
CASSLDYANTGELFF	TRBV7-2
CASSVRWGALNEQFF	TRBV5-6
CASSPRQGGGYTF	TRBV5-6
CASSQEETSGINAGELFF	TRBV4-1
CASSLGDRLQWGTEAFF	TRBV5-1
CASSSSGLADEQYF	TRBV5-1
CASSLAGANYGYTF	TRBV5-4